The present T cell receptor (beta chain) was sequenced within a study of T-cell memory formation after mild COVID-19. Study information: Clusters of TCRs were largely donor specific.

In regard to this clonotype: Its antigen remains unidentified.

Study-level results: CD4/CD8 balance characterized clones contracting day 15 to 85, and CD4+ skew characterized later expanders.

Each CDR3 protein gets one entry after TCRdb re-called the 5' RACE reads with MiXCR. The repertoire has some 490,000 distinct CDR3 sequences, roughly 18% of them found once; the top ten carry roughly an eighth. The germline CDR1 and CDR2 sequences are SQVTM and ANQGSEA. V was pared by 4 bases and J by 7 bases, with 3 bases of the junction left unmatched. The CDR3 has 12 residues. Sequencing was carried out using PBMCs or a T cell subset sorted from them (not recorded which). The receptor's source is an adult woman who had mild COVID-19 (a few samples of this study predate the infection). Cell type and time point are not known. The genes are TRBV29-1 and TRBJ1-1, with 10 bases identical to TRBD1. The CDR3 loop is CSVGTGGYEAFF. The CDR3 bases are TGCAGCGTTGGGACAGGGGGTTATGAAGCTTTCTTT. Drawing the rest from reference TRBV29-1 and TRBJ1-1, the complete variable domain is SAVISQKPSRDICQRGTSLTIQCQVDSQVTMMFWYRQQPGQSLTLIATANQGSEATYESGFVIDKFPISRPNLTFSTLTVSNMSPEDSSIYLCSVGTGGYEAFFGQGTRLTVV.